These 20 T cell receptor beta chains were all obtained from the same sample, sequenced in a study of Ad26.COV2.S vaccination and SARS-CoV-2 variants. Data came from immunoSEQ multiplex PCR; TCRdb stores just in-frame clones and leaves some out. The data show over 110,000 clones, 86% seen once. The sample here was peripheral blood, taken after recovery from COVID-19. The receptors derive from a human donor who had recovered from COVID-19.

Ten or more counts support this clone. In DNA, the CDR3 is TGTGCCATCAGCGACCGGGACGGACGGGCTCAGGAGCTGTTTTTT. As protein: CAISDRDGRAQELFF. The V and J genes are TRBV10-3 and TRBJ2-2, with D perhaps being TRBD1 or TRBD2 (5 bases each). The germline V and J ends were trimmed by 6 bases and 10 bases, with 21 bases remaining between them. The germline V gene has CDR1 ENHRY and CDR2 SYGVKD. The CDR3 is 15 amino acids.

This chain links TRBV28 with TRBJ2-7, with 7 positions matching TRBD1. CDR3 size: 14 residues. Unmatched junction bases numbered 8, after V lost 5 bases and J lost 4 bases. CDR1 and CDR2 from the germline V gene are MDHEN and SYDVKM. Here the CDR3 DNA reads TGTGCCAGCAGTCTACAGGGGAATATTTACGAGCAGTACTTC. This encodes CASSLQGNIYEQYF.

The chain couples TRBV7-8 to TRBJ2-1; 15 nucleotides align to TRBD2. Germline V lookup: CDR1 SGHVS, CDR2 FQNEAQ. The CDR3 loop spans 14 amino acids. V shed 7 bases and J 7 bases; nucleotides not matched to a gene: 2. The CDR3 sequence is CASTGTSGGNEQFF. The CDR3 DNA reads as TGTGCCAGCACCGGGACTAGCGGGGGGAATGAGCAGTTCTTC.

This clone was detected a few times. This rearrangement joins TRBV27 to TRBJ1-1, with D maybe TRBD1 (6 bases). The CDR3 has 12 amino acids. Trimming removed 8 bases at V and 4 bases at J, with 11 bases between. Germline-derived CDR1 and CDR2 are MNHEY and SMNVEV (reference sequence). The CDR3 coding sequence is TGTGCCAGCGGGGGGGCGGGCACTGAAGCTTTCTTT. Translation: CASGGAGTEAFF.

This sequence joins TRBV19 and TRBJ1-2; 7 nucleotides line up with TRBD1. The germline gives CDR1 LNHDA, CDR2 SQIVND (reference sequence). The CDR3 totals 15 residues. After removal of 2 bases from V and 5 bases from J, the junction contained 8 bases not matched to a gene. CDR3 amino acids: CASSIPDRPGYGYTF. The CDR3 DNA follows: TGTGCCAGTAGTATACCGGACAGGCCGGGGTATGGCTACACCTTC.

The table lists this clone with a count of one. The genes are TRBV29-1 and TRBJ1-1; D call uncertain. Trimming stripped 4 bases from V and 7 bases from J, with 10 bases between. This CDR3 spans 11 amino acids. The germline gives CDR1 SQVTM, CDR2 ANQGSEA. The CDR3 here is CSVALLLEAFF. CDR3 sequence (DNA): TGCAGCGTTGCACTCCTCCTTGAAGCTTTCTTT. Drawing the rest from reference TRBV29-1 and TRBJ1-1, the complete variable domain is SAVISQKPSRDICQRGTSLTIQCQVDSQVTMMFWYRQQPGQSLTLIATANQGSEATYESGFVIDKFPISRPNLTFSTLTVSNMSPEDSSIYLCSVALLLEAFFGQGTRLTVV.

The V call is TRBV18, the J call TRBJ1-6, with D maybe TRBD1 (5 bases). Germline values: CDR1 KGHSH, CDR2 LQKENI. Trimming stripped 6 bases from V and 7 bases from J, with 13 bases between. The CDR3 contains 14 residues. The CDR3 sequence: CASSTTQANSPLHF. CDR3 in DNA: TGTGCCAGCTCGACGACACAGGCCAATTCACCCCTCCACTTT.

The chain joins TRBV6-5 to TRBJ1-2; possibly TRBD1 for D (5 bases). There are 14 residues in the CDR3. V lost 6 bases and J 3 bases, leaving 14 bases between the germline ends. From germline, CDR1 is MNHEY and CDR2 SVGAGI. The CDR3 DNA sequence: TGTGCCAGCAGACCACCGGGGCCTCACTATGGCTACACCTTC. Translation: CASRPPGPHYGYTF.

The chain links TRBV9 to TRBJ2-1; D may be TRBD1 (5 bases). Germline-derived CDR1 and CDR2 are SGDLS and YYNGEE. CDR3 length: 14 residues. Deletions cut 4 bases from V and 3 bases from J, with 11 bases between. The CDR3 region has the DNA TGTGCCAGCAGCCAAGAGACAGTCTACAATGAGCAGTTCTTC. This codes for CASSQETVYNEQFF.

V usage is TRBV5-5 and J usage is TRBJ2-1; perhaps TRBD2 as D (5 bases). Trimming stripped 1 base from V and 5 bases from J, with 10 bases between. This CDR3 region has 14 residues. Germline CDR1 SGHKS, CDR2 YYEKEE (reference sequence). The CDR3 region is CASSLFAGNNEQFF. The CDR3 DNA is TGTGCCAGCAGCTTGTTTGCGGGTAACAATGAGCAGTTCTTC. Supplemented by reference TRBV5-5 and TRBJ2-1, the full variable domain reads DAGVTQSPTHLIKTRGQQVTLRCSPISGHKSVSWYQQVLGQGPQFIFQYYEKEERGRGNFPDRFSARQFPNYSSELNVNALLLGDSALYLCASSLFAGNNEQFFGPGTRLTVL.

The rearrangement uses TRBV30 and TRBJ2-1; TRBD1 agrees at 7 bases. The trim removed 1 base at V and 6 bases at J, leaving 12 bases unmatched. Germline CDR1 and CDR2: GTSNPN and SVGIG (reference sequence). The CDR3 sequence is 16 residues long. In DNA, the CDR3 is TGTGCCTGGAGTGGACAGGACAGGCACTACTTCAATGAGCAGTTCTTC. This codes for CAWSGQDRHYFNEQFF.

This clone appeared once. V gene TRBV29-1 combines with J gene TRBJ2-5; 7 bases fit TRBD1. Germline V CDR1 and CDR2: SQVTM, ANQGSEA. The V and J ends lost 7 bases and 1 base, in that order; junction bases with no gene match: 3. This CDR3 comprises 12 residues. The DNA of the CDR3 is TGCAGCGCTTGGGACAGCCAAGAGACCCAGTACTTC. Translated, it gives CSAWDSQETQYF.

This clone has just a few counts. This chain uses TRBV7-9 with TRBJ2-2; the match to TRBD2 covers 13 bases. V lost 4 bases, J lost 3 bases, and 11 bases stayed unmatched. The CDR3 loop spans 19 amino acids. The germline gives CDR1 SEHNR, CDR2 FQNEAQ (reference sequence). CDR3 in amino acids: CASSSRQGTSGAYTGELFF. CDR3 DNA sequence: TGTGCCAGCAGCTCACGACAGGGGACTAGCGGGGCCTACACCGGGGAGCTGTTTTTT.

The gene calls are TRBV6-5 and TRBJ2-7; TRBD2 matches at 12 bases. The CDR3 consists of 14 residues. Germline CDR1 MNHEY, CDR2 SVGAGI. Trimming at V came to 6 bases and at J to 4 bases, leaving 4 bases not matched to a gene. The CDR3 bases are TGTGCCAGCAGCCCGACTAGCGGGGGTTACGAGCAGTACTTC. Translation: CASSPTSGGYEQYF.

The chain combines TRBV10-3 with TRBJ2-1; 11 nucleotides align to TRBD1. The ends lost 3 bases at V and 7 bases at J; junction bases unmatched: 2. This CDR3 has 14 residues. CDR1 and CDR2 (germline): ENHRY, SYGVKD. The CDR3 reads CAISDGTGGNEQFF. CDR3 sequence (DNA): TGTGCCATCAGTGACGGGACAGGGGGAAATGAGCAGTTCTTC.

The chain employs TRBV12-2 and TRBJ2-3; the DNA was not compared with TRBD2, the D call given in the table. TRBV12-2 is recorded as a pseudogene. This CDR3 is 15 amino acids long. This CDR3 is CASRTPPLSTDTQYF. The CDR3 nucleotides read TGTGCAAGTCGCACGCCCCCTCTAAGCACAGATACGCAGTATTTT.

V is TRBV2 and J is TRBJ2-1, with a tentative D call TRBD1 (6 bases). CDR1 SNHLY and CDR2 FYNNEI come from the germline V gene. The CDR3 has 12 residues. Trimming stripped 11 bases from V and 4 bases from J, with 12 bases between. The CDR3 loop reads CADRGGYNEQFF. In nucleotides, the CDR3 is TGTGCCGACAGAGGGGGTTACAATGAGCAGTTCTTC.

This sequence joins TRBV7-8 and TRBJ2-1; 7 bases agree with TRBD2. With 5 bases clipped from V and 0 bases from J, the junction kept 13 bases outside the gene matches. The germline V gene has CDR1 SGHVS and CDR2 FQNEAQ. The CDR3 loop spans 18 amino acids. The DNA of the CDR3 is TGTGCCAGCAGCCTCCTTGGACTAGTCGATCTCTCCTACAATGAGCAGTTCTTC. It is translated as CASSLLGLVDLSYNEQFF.

The chain uses TRBV7-8 and TRBJ1-1; D call uncertain. Germline V gene sequence: CDR1 SGHVS, CDR2 FQNEAQ. V was trimmed by 3 bases and J by 2 bases, leaving 10 bases between them. This CDR3 has 14 residues. CDR3 DNA sequence: TGTGCCAGCAGCTTCGAGGCTTATAACACTGAAGCTTTCTTT. Translating it yields CASSFEAYNTEAFF.

The chain uses TRBV11-2 and TRBJ1-1, with 8 positions matching TRBD1. Trimming at V came to 0 bases and at J to 1 base, leaving 7 bases not matched to a gene. This CDR3 spans 17 amino acids. The germline V gene encodes CDR1 SGHAT and CDR2 FQNNGV. The CDR3 loop reads CASSLEHYRGTNTEAFF. CDR3 bases: TGTGCCAGCAGCTTAGAACACTACAGGGGGACGAACACTGAAGCTTTCTTT.